Listed below are T cell receptor beta chains from one sample, sequenced in a study of the immune and genomic landscape of osteosarcoma. Data came from immunoSEQ multiplex PCR; TCRdb stores just in-frame clones and leaves some out. The profile covers 1,500 to 2,000 clones, with around two thirds appearing a single time and under 20% taken by the ten largest. Sequenced: primary tumor tissue from the T10 vertebra. The receptors were sampled from a man aged 18 to 29 with osteosarcoma. CDR3s include the opening cysteine and the closing phenylalanine or tryptophan.

TRBJ1-5,TRBV29-1,CSVGRGGEGQPQHF
TRBJ1-2,TRBV18,CASSLTGQGYGYTF
TRBJ1-2,TRBV6-5,CASSYSGSYYGYTF
TRBJ2-7,TRBV29-1,CSVASGAYEQYF
TRBJ1-6,TRBV18,CASSLGQGWNSPLHF
TRBJ2-5,TRBV7-9,CASSSSTGTQYF
TRBJ1-4,TRBV6-5,CASSLTGATNEKLFF
TRBJ1-5,TRBV7-9,CASSLGAGRSNQPQHF
TRBJ1-1,TRBV7-3,CASSLKGGRNTEAFF
TRBJ2-7,TRBV5-4,CASSTGTDSREQYF
TRBJ2-5,TRBV29-1,CSVRLVQETQYF
TRBJ2-3,TRBV4-1,CASSYLGGAVTDTQYF
TRBJ1-6,TRBV27,CASRATEGGFSPLHF
TRBJ2-7,TRBV6-1,CASSAMAGEGEQYF
TRBJ1-2,TRBV11-2,CASSKTGAVANGYTF
TRBJ2-1,TRBV7-3,CASSLSPGNNNEQFF
TRBJ2-2,TRBV5-4,CASRLRTGGDTGELFF
TRBJ1-1,TRBV10-1,CASSPTQVTGGRVTEAFF
TRBJ2-5,TRBV7-3,CASSAAGAGETQYF
TRBJ2-1,TRBV19,CASSVATSGIYEQFF
TRBJ2-1,TRBV7-3,CASSPRRGRGGDNEQFF
TRBJ1-2,TRBV4-1,CASSQVAGTGYGYTF
TRBJ2-3,TRBV15,CATSRPLGPSRGDTQYF
TRBJ1-2,TRBV27,CASRDGTEYGYTF
TRBJ2-7,TRBV5-1,CASSPAAGQGAYEQYF
TRBJ2-3,TRBV29-1,CSVERDRAVDTQYF
TRBJ1-1,TRBV6-5,CASSYGGTEAFF
TRBJ1-6,TRBV5-6,CASRGQSSYNSPLHF
TRBJ1-6,TRBV4-3,CASSQAGGGSPLHF
TRBJ1-1,TRBV7-9,CASSSEAFF
TRBJ2-5,TRBV11-3,CASSLQAGVGETQYF
TRBJ1-2,TRBV2,CASSVDTRGYGYTF
TRBJ2-7,TRBV7-3,CASGWDSLNEQYF
TRBJ2-7,TRBV6-5,CASSYDSGVGEQYF
TRBJ2-7,TRBV28,CASSPAGGVGYEQYF
TRBJ2-1,TRBV2,CASRRTGYNEQFF
TRBJ2-7,TRBV14,CASSQDRVPILGFAYEQYF
TRBJ2-1,TRBV16,CASSPTLRGFGYNEQFF
TRBJ1-1,TRBV10-3,CAIRGRLENTEAFF
TRBJ2-3,TRBV6-4,CASSELGQGNKDTQYF
.,TRBV2,CASEEPGTGVHEQYF
.,TRBV27,CASRNKHYEQYF
TRBJ1-2,TRBV6-5,CASTASLNLNYGYTF
TRBJ2-7,TRBV7-6,CASSLSVGGPAYEQYF
TRBJ2-1,TRBV12-2,CASRSLSGGRSSYNEQFF
TRBJ1-5,TRBV4-3,CASSQDGLNSNQPQHF
TRBJ2-1,TRBV18,CASSPSEGLLLNEQFF